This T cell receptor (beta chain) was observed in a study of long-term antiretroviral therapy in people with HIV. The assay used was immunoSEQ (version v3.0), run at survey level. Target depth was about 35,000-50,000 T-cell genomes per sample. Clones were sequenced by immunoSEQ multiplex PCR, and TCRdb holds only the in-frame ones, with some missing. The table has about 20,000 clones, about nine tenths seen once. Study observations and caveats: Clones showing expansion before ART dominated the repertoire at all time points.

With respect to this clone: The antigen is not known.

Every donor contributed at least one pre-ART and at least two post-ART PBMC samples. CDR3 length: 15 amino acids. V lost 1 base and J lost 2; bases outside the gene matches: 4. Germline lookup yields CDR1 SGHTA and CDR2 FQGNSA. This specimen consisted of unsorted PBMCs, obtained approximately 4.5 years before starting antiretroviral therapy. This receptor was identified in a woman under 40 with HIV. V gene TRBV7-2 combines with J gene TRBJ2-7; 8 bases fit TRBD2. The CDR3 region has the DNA TGTGCCAGCAGCTTAGGGACAGCGGGGGCCTACGAGCAGTACTTC. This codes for CASSLGTAGAYEQYF.